These 22 T cell receptor beta chains came from one sample sequenced in a study of blood T cell repertoires in COVID-19. TCRdb's copy holds only in-frame clones and misses some; the assay was immunoSEQ multiplex PCR. This repertoire shows fewer than 350,000 clones, 75% to 90% found once; its top ten account for over 9%. The sample was PBMCs or T cells enriched from blood (not recorded which). These receptors were taken from a woman aged 35 to 49 who had recovered from COVID-19.

V usage is TRBV6-5 and J usage is TRBJ2-7; 7 positions match TRBD1. The CDR3 totals 15 residues. With 6 bases clipped from V and 3 bases from J, the junction kept 11 bases outside the gene matches. Germline V gives CDR1 MNHEY, CDR2 SVGAGI. The CDR3, as DNA: TGTGCCAGCAGAGAGTTGGGACAGAGAATCTACGAGCAGTACTTC. Its translation: CASRELGQRIYEQYF.

This clone was seen only once. DNA for the CDR3: TGCGCCAGCAGGAGGTTAGCGGGGGGCCCCACAGATACGCAGTATTTT. The encoded protein is CASRRLAGGPTDTQYF. The genes are TRBV5-1 and TRBJ2-3, with 10 bases lining up with TRBD2. J was trimmed by 2 bases and V by 5 bases; bases with no gene match: 8. CDR3 size: 16 residues. In germline, CDR1 is SGHRS, CDR2 YFSETQ. Full variable domain (rest looked up from reference TRBV5-1 and TRBJ2-3): KAGVTQTPRYLIKTRGQQVTLSCSPISGHRSVSWYQQTPGQGLQFLFEYFSETQRNKGNFPGRFSGRQFSNSRSEMNVSTLELGDSALYLCASRRLAGGPTDTQYFGPGTRLTVL.

The V gene is TRBV30, the J gene TRBJ2-1; TRBD1 might be the D (6 bases). Trimming shortened V by 3 bases and J by 4 bases, and 10 bases separated the two germline ends. This CDR3 has 13 amino acids. CDR1 GTSNPN and CDR2 SVGIG come from the germline V gene (reference sequence). CDR3 nucleotides: TGTGCCTGGAGCCCGGACAGATACAATGAGCAGTTCTTC. The encoded protein is CAWSPDRYNEQFF.

The chain has TRBV27 and TRBJ2-5; D is undetermined. V lost 2 bases and J lost 5, with 9 bases in between. The germline CDR1 and CDR2 sequences are MNHEY and SMNVEV (reference sequence). The CDR3 has 13 amino acids. The CDR3 protein is CASSLGFGETQYF. Written as DNA, the CDR3 is TGTGCCAGCAGTTTAGGGTTCGGGGAGACCCAGTACTTC.

This rearrangement joins TRBV4-2 to TRBJ1-2; tentatively, D is TRBD1 (6 bases). CDR1 LGHNA and CDR2 YNFKEQ come from the germline V gene. V shed 4 bases and J shed 5 bases, with 23 bases lying between them. The CDR3 loop spans 17 amino acids. CDR3 sequence reads: CASSPSTGYVGEYGYTF. In DNA form, the CDR3 reads TGTGCCAGCAGCCCATCGACAGGTTACGTCGGCGAGTATGGCTACACCTTC.

The chain uses TRBV10-2 and TRBJ2-7, with D hard to call. Per germline, CDR1 WSHSY and CDR2 SAAADI. The CDR3 is 15 amino acids. The V gene lost 5 bases and the J gene lost 3 bases, with 17 bases spanning the gap. In DNA form, the CDR3 reads TGCGCCAGCAGTCCAAGCCTAGTTCGTAACTACGAGCAGTACTTC. Protein: CASSPSLVRNYEQYF.

Remarks on this clone: Different DNA sequences within this sample yield the same CDR3. The CDR3 loop reads CASSLDSYGYTF. CDR3 bases: TGTGCCAGCAGCCTGGACAGCTATGGCTACACCTTC. This chain uses TRBV5-4 with TRBJ1-2; D possibly corresponds to TRBD1 (6 bases). Trimming removed 4 bases at V and 4 bases at J, with 8 bases between. This CDR3 spans 12 amino acids. Per the germline V gene, CDR1 is SGHNT and CDR2 is YYREEE (reference sequence).

J is TRBJ1-2 and V is TRBV27; TRBD1 is a possible D gene (5 bases). The germline CDR1 and CDR2 sequences are MNHEY and SMNVEV (reference sequence). This CDR3 contains 17 residues. The V end was cut by 0 bases, the J end by 4 bases, with 18 bases between. The CDR3 loop is CASSLSQQAYPGYGYTF. The CDR3 bases are TGTGCCAGCAGTTTATCGCAACAGGCTTATCCAGGCTATGGCTACACCTTC.

V and J are TRBV28 and TRBJ2-7; 8 bases align to TRBD1. Germline V gene sequence: CDR1 MDHEN, CDR2 SYDVKM. This CDR3 is 13 amino acids long. After removal of 6 bases from V and 6 bases from J, the junction contained 7 bases not matched to a gene. This CDR3 is CASSNRGYSEQYF. Here the CDR3 DNA reads TGTGCCAGCAGCAACAGGGGGTACAGCGAGCAGTACTTC.

The chain employs TRBV19 and TRBJ2-7; D perhaps matches TRBD1 (5 bases). This CDR3 is 13 amino acids long. The ends were cut back, 2 bases at V and 2 bases at J, with 7 bases in the middle. Germline CDR1 is LNHDA and CDR2 is SQIVND (reference sequence). CDR3 DNA sequence: TGTGCCAGTAGTATAAGGGGAACCTACGAGCAGTACTTC. It is translated as CASSIRGTYEQYF.

This chain joins TRBV7-2 and TRBJ2-3, with 9 bases identical to TRBD2. Looked up from germline, CDR1 is SGHTA and CDR2 is FQGNSA. The CDR3 covers 16 residues. J lost 6 bases, V lost 1 base, and 8 bases had no gene match. CDR3 DNA sequence: TGTGCCAGCAGCTTAGTGTCCGCGGGGGGGCGGGATACGCAGTATTTT. Protein product: CASSLVSAGGRDTQYF.

The chain carries TRBV7-2 and TRBJ2-3; possible D gene TRBD2, 6 bases. This CDR3 spans 14 amino acids. Germline CDR1 reads SGHTA; CDR2 reads FQGNSA. Trimming left V 5 bases short and J 5 bases short, with 14 bases between. Here the CDR3 reads CASSRLGGEDTQYF. The DNA of the CDR3 is TGTGCCAGCAGCCGCCTGGGGGGAGAAGATACGCAGTATTTT.

This chain connects TRBV19 to TRBJ1-5; D possibly corresponds to TRBD1 (5 bases). V shed 0 bases and J shed 6 bases, with 15 bases lying between them. The CDR3 totals 16 residues. Germline V gives CDR1 LNHDA, CDR2 SQIVND (reference sequence). The CDR3 bases are TGTGCCAGTAGTATAGAGGGCAGGGAAGCAGGTCAGCCCCAGCATTTT. Protein: CASSIEGREAGQPQHF.

The chain employs TRBV9 and TRBJ2-5, with 7 bases lining up with TRBD2. This CDR3 comprises 15 residues. The J segment lost 0 bases and the V segment lost 1 base, leaving 3 bases of the junction unmatched. Germline-derived CDR1 and CDR2 are SGDLS and YYNGEE. The DNA for the CDR3 is TGTGCCAGCAGCGTACGCGGGGGAGACCAAGAGACCCAGTACTTC. It specifies CASSVRGGDQETQYF.

This chain links TRBV19 with TRBJ2-7; D call uncertain. V was cut by 3 bases and J by 4 bases, with 13 bases left in between. Looked up from germline, CDR1 is LNHDA and CDR2 is SQIVND (reference sequence). This CDR3 has 14 residues. CDR3 region: CASSINGPRYEQYF. As DNA, the CDR3 is TGTGCCAGTAGTATTAATGGCCCTAGGTACGAGCAGTACTTC.

This clone appeared a single time. The chain couples TRBV11-2 to TRBJ1-2, with 11 bases matching TRBD1. J lost 8 bases, V lost 5 bases, and 7 bases had no gene match. From germline, CDR1 is SGHAT and CDR2 FQNNGV. CDR3 length: 14 residues. CDR3 residues: CASSAGTGGRGYTF. CDR3 bases: TGTGCCAGCAGCGCTGGGACAGGGGGTCGGGGCTACACCTTC.

On this clone itself: The sample contains more than one DNA sequence encoding this CDR3. V and J are TRBV27 and TRBJ1-5, with TRBD1 matching 7 bases. The germline V gene encodes CDR1 MNHEY and CDR2 SMNVEV (reference sequence). CDR3 length equals 14 residues. Trimming removed 5 bases from V and 2 bases from J; junction bases left unmatched: 3. The CDR3 spells CASSLRGGNQPQHF. As DNA, the CDR3 is TGTGCCAGCAGTCTCAGGGGGGGCAATCAGCCCCAGCATTTT.

This chain joins TRBV7-3 and TRBJ2-2, with TRBD2 matching 7 bases. This CDR3 region has 15 residues. Germline V gives CDR1 SGHTA, CDR2 FQGTGA. With V trimmed by 3 bases and J by 4 bases, 5 bases remained unmatched. The CDR3 bases are TGTGCCAGCAGCTTCCAAGCGGGGCTCACCGGGGAGCTGTTTTTT. Encoded protein: CASSFQAGLTGELFF.

The chain uses TRBV5-1 and TRBJ1-1; TRBD1 is a possible D gene (6 bases). There are 13 residues in the CDR3. CDR1 is SGHRS, CDR2 YFSETQ, per germline. V lost 3 bases, J lost 3 bases, and 9 bases lay in between. The CDR3 here is CASSSSGDTEAFF. CDR3 nucleotides: TGCGCCAGCAGCTCCTCAGGGGACACTGAAGCTTTCTTT.

This chain joins TRBV5-1 and TRBJ2-7, with D possibly TRBD1 on 5 matching bases. V lost 5 bases, J lost 4 bases, and 7 bases lay in between. Germline-derived CDR1 and CDR2 are SGHRS and YFSETQ. The CDR3 is made up of 11 amino acids. CDR3 DNA sequence: TGCGCCAGCAGAGGGGAATACGAGCAGTACTTC. Its translation: CASRGEYEQYF.

The chain is built from TRBV19 and TRBJ2-1; the match to TRBD2 covers 10 bases. V lost 8 bases to trimming and J lost 0 bases; unmatched junction nucleotides: 7. CDR1 is LNHDA and CDR2 is SQIVND in the germline V gene (reference sequence). CDR3 length equals 16 residues. The CDR3 sequence: CASRKGTSVSYNEQFF. The CDR3, as DNA: TGTGCCAGTCGAAAAGGGACTAGCGTCTCCTACAATGAGCAGTTCTTC.

The rearrangement joins TRBV28 to TRBJ1-5, with D unresolved. The V gene's germline CDR1 is MDHEN and CDR2 SYDVKM. The CDR3 totals 16 residues. V lost 6 bases and J 1 base, leaving 16 bases between the germline ends. The CDR3 DNA reads TGTGCCAGCAGAGAAGCGGGAGATCCGAGCAATCAGCCCCAGCATTTT. This codes for CASREAGDPSNQPQHF.